Below are 19 T cell receptor beta chains sequenced from a single sample in a study of OX40 agonist ivuxolimab in advanced cancers. Profiling relied on immunoSEQ multiplex PCR, and the TCRdb table lists in-frame clones only, not all of them. The table has 55,000 to 65,000 clones, 82% seen once; the top ten hold approximately 0.49%. The specimen comprised CD4+ or CD8+ T cells sorted from blood, sampled in a trial of the OX40 agonist ivuxolimab. The receptor set was obtained from an adult with an advanced solid tumor such as melanoma, head and neck, liver or kidney cancer.

Comment on this clone: Sequence at one end of the junction differs from germline and may be a read error. J is TRBJ1-4 and V is TRBV19; TRBD1 is a possible D gene (6 bases). The germline V gene encodes CDR1 LNHDA and CDR2 SQIVND (reference sequence). The CDR3 has 13 residues. The CDR3 DNA is TGTGCCAGTAGTACGACGATAGATGGGGGCGTAAGGTTT. Its translation is CASSTTIDGGVRF.

The CDR3 sequence: CASSPHRAGENTGELFF. As DNA, the CDR3 is TGTGCCAGCAGCCCCCACCGAGCGGGTGAAAACACCGGGGAGCTGTTTTTT. The gene calls are TRBV7-3 and TRBJ2-2, with a tentative D call TRBD2 (6 bases). Trimming took off 5 bases at V and 2 bases at J, with 18 bases between the two ends. The CDR3 extends over 17 amino acids. Germline V gene data show CDR1 as SGHTA and CDR2 as FQGTGA.

The count of this clone is one. This chain links TRBV27 with TRBJ2-2; D unresolved. The CDR3 consists of 14 residues. Germline assignment: CDR1 MNHEY and CDR2 SMNVEV (reference sequence). V dropped 3 bases and J dropped 2 bases, with 7 bases sitting between them. The CDR3 is CASSLGYNTGELFF. For the CDR3, the DNA is TGTGCCAGCAGTTTGGGATACAACACCGGGGAGCTGTTTTTT.

The chain combines TRBV27 with TRBJ2-3, with TRBD2 identical over 11 bases. The CDR3 runs to 15 residues. After removal of 6 bases from V and 5 bases from J, the junction contained 7 bases not matched to a gene. CDR1 MNHEY and CDR2 SMNVEV come from the germline V gene (reference sequence). CDR3 residues: CASRMTSGVGDTQYF. DNA of the CDR3: TGTGCCAGCAGGATGACTAGCGGGGTCGGAGATACGCAGTATTTT.

The chain has TRBV4-1 and TRBJ1-1, with D hard to call. V dropped 1 base and J dropped 1 base, with 10 bases sitting between them. The length of the CDR3 is 15 residues. Germline CDR1 and CDR2: MGHRA and YSYEKL. The chain's CDR3 is CASSQGITGNTEAFF. The DNA of the CDR3 is TGCGCCAGCAGCCAAGGAATAACTGGGAACACTGAAGCTTTCTTT.

As concerns this clone: This may come from a read error, since a much larger clone is one base off. The chain employs TRBV5-6 and TRBJ1-2; D is undetermined. The germline gives CDR1 SGHDT, CDR2 YYEEEE. This CDR3 spans 11 amino acids. Trimming took off 2 bases at V and 4 bases at J, with 3 bases between the two ends. The CDR3 here is CASSFGYGYTF. CDR3 sequence (DNA): TGTGCCAGCAGCTTCGGCTATGGCTACACCTTC.

The V gene is TRBV6-1, the J gene TRBJ2-1; D is unclear. Germline lookup yields CDR1 MNHNS and CDR2 SASEGT. Trimming removed 2 bases from V and 0 bases from J, with 8 bases in between. This CDR3 is 15 amino acids long. In DNA form, the CDR3 reads TGTGCCAGCAGTGAAATCCTGGCCTCCTACAATGAGCAGTTCTTC. It is translated as CASSEILASYNEQFF.

CDR3 loop: CASSYSEGGDEQFF. CDR3 bases: TGTGCCAGCAGTTACTCTGAGGGAGGGGATGAGCAGTTCTTC. The chain carries TRBV6-6 and TRBJ2-1, with 7 bases aligning to TRBD2. The germline gives CDR1 MNHNY, CDR2 SVGAGI (reference sequence). This CDR3 has 14 amino acids. V shed 0 bases and J 8 bases; nucleotides not matched to a gene: 4.

The rearrangement uses TRBV7-2 and TRBJ2-5; 7 bases map to TRBD2. The ends lost 4 bases at V and 5 bases at J; junction bases unmatched: 16. The germline V gene has CDR1 SGHTA and CDR2 FQGNSA. CDR3 length: 17 residues. The CDR3 sequence: CASSSPGLYFSGETQYF. CDR3 sequence (DNA): TGTGCCAGCAGCTCGCCGGGACTATATTTTTCGGGGGAGACCCAGTACTTC.

This chain uses TRBV18 with TRBJ1-1, with 7 bases lining up with TRBD1. The ends lost 3 bases at V and 2 bases at J; junction bases unmatched: 3. CDR3 length: 14 residues. Per germline, CDR1 KGHSH and CDR2 LQKENI. CDR3 sequence: CASSPTGSNTEAFF. The CDR3 DNA follows: TGTGCCAGCTCACCGACAGGGAGTAACACTGAAGCTTTCTTT.

The V call is TRBV5-4, the J call TRBJ2-5; D gene unclear. This CDR3 region has 14 residues. V gave up 4 bases and J gave up 1 base, with 11 bases separating them. CDR1 and CDR2 (germline): SGHNT, YYREEE (reference sequence). The CDR3 nucleotides are TGTGCCAGCAGCCTGGTGAACAGCCAAGAGACCCAGTACTTC. This sequence encodes CASSLVNSQETQYF.

This clone was seen a few times. J is TRBJ1-2 and V is TRBV21-1. TRBV21-1 constitutes a pseudogene. The CDR3 runs to 15 residues. The CDR3 DNA reads as TGTGCCAGCAGCAAAGTGAAGCGGAGGGGCGGTGGCTACACCTTC. Residues: CASSKVKRRGGGYTF.

This rearrangement joins TRBV7-9 to TRBJ2-5; TRBD2 might be the D (6 bases). CDR3 size: 17 residues. V was shortened by 0 bases and J by 5 bases, with 19 bases between the two germline ends. Germline lookup yields CDR1 SEHNR and CDR2 FQNEAQ (reference sequence). The CDR3 coding sequence is TGTGCCAGCAGCTTAGCGGCGGGACTTTGGACCAGGGAGACCCAGTACTTC. Protein: CASSLAAGLWTRETQYF.

The chain employs TRBV11-2 and TRBJ2-3; 9 nucleotides match TRBD1. Germline V gives CDR1 SGHAT, CDR2 FQNNGV. The ends lost 1 base at V and 7 bases at J; junction bases unmatched: 3. The CDR3 runs to 14 residues. The DNA for the CDR3 is TGTGCCAGCAGCTTAGGGGACAGGGTGAATACGCAGTATTTT. Its translation: CASSLGDRVNTQYF.

The chain is built from TRBV18 and TRBJ1-2; the D is unclear. CDR1 is KGHSH and CDR2 is LQKENI in the germline V gene. The CDR3 sequence is 16 residues long. The ends were cut back, 3 bases at V and 2 bases at J, with 16 bases in the middle. The CDR3 DNA sequence: TGTGCCAGCTCACCGGGTCTGTTGGGGTTAAACTATGGCTACACCTTC. The encoded protein is CASSPGLLGLNYGYTF.

This chain uses TRBV19 with TRBJ1-5; tentative D call: TRBD1 (6 bases). The CDR3 covers 17 residues. V lost 1 base and J lost 0, with 13 bases in between. CDR1 LNHDA and CDR2 SQIVND come from the germline V gene (reference sequence). DNA of the CDR3: TGTGCCAGTAGTATAGCCAGGGGTCGGGGTAGCAATCAGCCCCAGCATTTT. Translated, it gives CASSIARGRGSNQPQHF.

The chain employs TRBV7-9 and TRBJ2-4, with 11 positions matching TRBD1. V was clipped by 6 bases and J by 1 base; unmatched bases: 14. Germline CDR1 reads SEHNR; CDR2 reads FQNEAQ (reference sequence). CDR3 size: 19 residues. The DNA of the CDR3 is TGTGCCAGCAGTTTGGGACAGGGGGAACAAGGGAGCGCCAAAAACATTCAGTACTTC. Residues: CASSLGQGEQGSAKNIQYF.

This chain links TRBV5-1 with TRBJ2-3; D remains ambiguous. The CDR3 contains 13 residues. V dropped 4 bases and J dropped 4 bases, with 10 bases sitting between them. Germline lookup yields CDR1 SGHRS and CDR2 YFSETQ. CDR3 nucleotides: TGCGCCAGCAGCCAAAGCTTGGCAGATACGCAGTATTTT. It translates to CASSQSLADTQYF.

This clone is a singleton in its sample. The chain uses TRBV6-5 and TRBJ1-1; D is undetermined. V was shortened by 5 bases and J by 1 base, with 14 bases between the two germline ends. Looked up from germline, CDR1 is MNHEY and CDR2 is SVGAGI. The length of the CDR3 is 15 residues. The CDR3 DNA follows: TGTGCCAGCAGTACCGATCTCTTGGGGAACACTGAAGCTTTCTTT. It yields the protein CASSTDLLGNTEAFF.